This T cell receptor beta chain was recovered during a study of vaccination and CD4 T cells after COVID-19. Researchers used the Oncomine TCR Beta short-read assay to sequence DNA from cultured CD4+ T cells. TCRdb reprocessed the PCR reads via MiXCR and lists one record per CDR3 protein. The sample records about 12,000 distinct CDR3 sequences, 47% being singletons. General study results and limits: For SARS-CoV-2-reactive clonotypes, the median went from about 20 to 38, a nonsignificant increase.

The germline gives CDR1 DFQATT, CDR2 SNEGSKA (reference sequence). This CDR3 has 12 amino acids. Between the trimmed V and J ends, which lost 5 bases and 3 bases, there was a span of 11 bases. As concerns this clonotype: Its matching antigen is unknown.

Treatment denoted: approximately 9-day PBMC culture with coronavirus spike peptide pools or control peptides (ViraFEST assay). The sequencing sample was made of CD4+ T cells from blood, cultured in vitro. The chain carries TRBV20-1 and TRBJ2-7; tentative D call: TRBD1 (6 bases). The receptor was derived from a human donor who had recovered from COVID-19. Here the CDR3 DNA reads TGCAGTGCTCCTGGACAGCTCTACGAGCAGTACTTC. Amino acid sequence: CSAPGQLYEQYF.